These T cell receptor beta chains were read from a single sample in a study of sequential checkpoint blockade in melanoma. Sequencing used immunoSEQ multiplex PCR; TCRdb keeps in-frame clones, though not all of them. This sample has more than 25,000 clones, with 70% to 85% found just once. The starting material was CD8+ T cells sorted from blood (inferred from file names), obtained from a patient given nivolumab and ipilimumab in sequence. The receptors here all came from a human donor with melanoma. CDR3s include the opening cysteine and the closing phenylalanine or tryptophan. A D gene is named only where the DNA matches it firmly. Expanded clones get a size class; other rows say once, few or many, or leave the size out.

clone size: once
CDR3 length: 16
J gene: TRBJ2-7
D gene: NA
V gene: TRBV7-3
CDR3 protein: CASSSKASGAAYEQYF
CDR3 DNA: TGTGCCAGCAGCTCAAAGGCTTCAGGGGCGGCCTACGAGCAGTACTTC

clone size: NA
CDR3 length: 14
J gene: TRBJ1-1
D gene: TRBD1
V gene: TRBV7-3
CDR3 protein: CASSLMGTGTEAFF
CDR3 DNA: TGTGCCAGCAGCTTAATGGGGACAGGAACTGAAGCTTTCTTT

clone size: NA
CDR3 length: 20
J gene: TRBJ1-3
D gene: NA
V gene: TRBV7-7
CDR3 protein: CASSLERSRGEISSGNTIYF
CDR3 DNA: TGTGCTAGCAGCTTAGAACGAAGCAGGGGCGAGATCAGCTCTGGAAACACCATATATTTT

clone size: NA
CDR3 length: 17
J gene: TRBJ2-5
D gene: TRBD2
V gene: TRBV9
CDR3 protein: CASSSRTSGGHQETQYF
CDR3 DNA: TGTGCCAGCAGCTCCCGGACTAGCGGGGGCCACCAAGAGACCCAGTACTTC

clone size: NA
CDR3 length: 15
J gene: TRBJ2-2
D gene: NA
V gene: TRBV6-5
CDR3 protein: CASSYFQGSTGELFF
CDR3 DNA: TGTGCCAGCAGTTACTTCCAGGGAAGCACCGGGGAGCTGTTTTTT

clone size: few
CDR3 length: 13
J gene: TRBJ1-2
D gene: NA
V gene: TRBV7-2
CDR3 protein: CASSQRAGYGYTF
CDR3 DNA: TGTGCCAGCAGTCAGAGAGCGGGGTATGGCTACACCTTC

clone size: NA
CDR3 length: 13
J gene: TRBJ2-7
D gene: TRBD1
V gene: TRBV27
CDR3 protein: CASGGQGVYEQYF
CDR3 DNA: TGTGCCAGCGGGGGACAGGGGGTGTACGAGCAGTACTTC

clone size: NA
CDR3 length: 13
J gene: TRBJ2-2
D gene: NA
V gene: TRBV19
CDR3 protein: CASSPIDTGELFF
CDR3 DNA: TGTGCCAGTAGTCCGATAGACACCGGGGAGCTGTTTTTT

clone size: NA
CDR3 length: 15
J gene: TRBJ2-6
D gene: NA
V gene: TRBV4-2
CDR3 protein: CASSRGRSGANVLTF
CDR3 DNA: TGTGCCAGCAGCCGGGGGCGCTCTGGGGCCAACGTCCTGACTTTC

clone size: once
CDR3 length: 14
J gene: TRBJ1-1
D gene: NA
V gene: TRBV11-3
CDR3 protein: CASSLGGQSGEAFF
CDR3 DNA: TGTGCCAGCAGCTTAGGAGGACAGAGTGGTGAAGCTTTCTTT

clone size: NA
CDR3 length: 11
J gene: TRBJ2-5
D gene: TRBD2
V gene: TRBV7-9
CDR3 protein: CASSLRGNQYF
CDR3 DNA: TGTGCCAGCAGCTTGCGGGGGAACCAGTACTTC

clone size: NA
CDR3 length: 15
J gene: TRBJ2-1
D gene: TRBD2
V gene: TRBV30
CDR3 protein: CAWSLARTSRNEQFF
CDR3 DNA: TGTGCCTGGTCACTCGCAAGGACTAGCCGGAATGAGCAGTTCTTC

clone size: NA
CDR3 length: 14
J gene: TRBJ1-1
D gene: NA
V gene: TRBV28
CDR3 protein: CASSPEKMARRAFF
CDR3 DNA: TGTGCCAGCAGTCCAGAAAAGATGGCTCGCAGAGCTTTCTTT

clone size: NA
CDR3 length: 17
J gene: TRBJ2-3
D gene: TRBD1
V gene: TRBV7-9
CDR3 protein: CASSSPGQGGSTDTQYF
CDR3 DNA: TGTGCCAGCAGCTCTCCGGGACAGGGGGGAAGCACAGATACGCAGTATTTT

clone size: few
CDR3 length: 14
J gene: TRBJ2-7
D gene: NA
V gene: TRBV7-9
CDR3 protein: CASSDPNRVHEQYF
CDR3 DNA: TGTGCCAGCAGCGACCCAAACAGGGTCCACGAGCAGTACTTC

clone size: NA
CDR3 length: 14
J gene: TRBJ1-4
D gene: NA
V gene: TRBV7-9
CDR3 protein: CASSFGTGFEKLFF
CDR3 DNA: TGTGCCAGCAGCTTCGGCACAGGGTTCGAAAAACTGTTTTTT

clone size: NA
CDR3 length: 15
J gene: TRBJ1-1
D gene: TRBD1
V gene: TRBV5-1
CDR3 protein: CASSLTGALNTEAFF
CDR3 DNA: TGCGCCAGCAGCTTGACAGGGGCCTTGAACACTGAAGCTTTCTTT

clone size: NA
CDR3 length: 14
J gene: TRBJ2-2
D gene: NA
V gene: TRBV29-1
CDR3 protein: CSVGIKRDTGELFF
CDR3 DNA: TGCAGCGTTGGGATTAAGCGGGACACCGGGGAGCTGTTTTTT

clone size: NA
CDR3 length: 16
J gene: TRBJ2-1
D gene: TRBD1
V gene: TRBV28
CDR3 protein: CASSPGTAVSYNEQFF
CDR3 DNA: TGTGCCAGCAGTCCGGGGACAGCAGTCTCCTACAATGAGCAGTTCTTC

clone size: NA
CDR3 length: 17
J gene: TRBJ1-2
D gene: NA
V gene: TRBV7-9
CDR3 protein: CATTSTTGGASNYGYTF
CDR3 DNA: TGTGCCACCACCTCGACCACGGGCGGGGCTTCTAACTATGGCTACACCTTC

clone size: NA
CDR3 length: 14
J gene: TRBJ2-7
D gene: NA
V gene: TRBV19
CDR3 protein: CASSIGHSQEEQYF
CDR3 DNA: TGTGCCAGTAGTATAGGCCACTCACAGGAAGAGCAGTACTTC

clone size: NA
CDR3 length: 15
J gene: TRBJ1-1
D gene: NA
V gene: TRBV6-5
CDR3 protein: CASRRSYGMNTEAFF
CDR3 DNA: TGTGCCAGCAGGAGAAGCTACGGGATGAACACTGAAGCTTTCTTT

clone size: NA
CDR3 length: 13
J gene: TRBJ2-7
D gene: NA
V gene: TRBV11-2
CDR3 protein: CASSLDLQATQYF
CDR3 DNA: TGTGCCAGCAGCTTAGACCTACAGGCTACTCAGTACTTC

clone size: once
CDR3 length: 12
J gene: TRBJ2-7
D gene: NA
V gene: TRBV29-1
CDR3 protein: CSVEDGGFEQYF
CDR3 DNA: TGCAGCGTTGAAGATGGAGGTTTCGAGCAGTACTTC

clone size: NA
CDR3 length: 14
J gene: TRBJ2-5
D gene: TRBD1
V gene: TRBV10-3
CDR3 protein: CATGWGQLEETQYF
CDR3 DNA: TGTGCCACTGGGTGGGGACAGCTAGAAGAGACCCAGTACTTC

clone size: few
CDR3 length: 15
J gene: TRBJ1-4
D gene: NA
V gene: TRBV6-1
CDR3 protein: CASSEPEGYYEKLFF
CDR3 DNA: TGTGCCAGCAGTGAGCCGGAGGGTTACTATGAAAAACTGTTTTTT

clone size: NA
CDR3 length: 17
J gene: TRBJ1-5
D gene: NA
V gene: TRBV7-9
CDR3 protein: CASSLASTDFSNQPQHF
CDR3 DNA: TGTGCCAGCAGCTTAGCTTCGACAGACTTTAGCAATCAGCCCCAGCATTTT

clone size: NA
CDR3 length: 14
J gene: TRBJ2-7
D gene: TRBD1
V gene: TRBV27
CDR3 protein: CASSFGTGGSEQYF
CDR3 DNA: TGTGCCAGCAGTTTTGGAACAGGGGGAAGTGAGCAGTACTTC

clone size: once
CDR3 length: 13
J gene: TRBJ2-2
D gene: NA
V gene: TRBV9
CDR3 protein: CASSGGHPGELFF
CDR3 DNA: TGTGCCAGCAGCGGGGGCCATCCCGGGGAGCTGTTTTTT

clone size: NA
CDR3 length: 14
J gene: TRBJ2-3
D gene: TRBD1
V gene: TRBV27
CDR3 protein: CARTGTGGPDTQYF
CDR3 DNA: TGTGCCAGAACCGGGACAGGGGGTCCAGATACGCAGTATTTT

clone size: NA
CDR3 length: 14
J gene: TRBJ2-7
D gene: NA
V gene: TRBV7-8
CDR3 protein: CASSLGGLSYEQYF
CDR3 DNA: TGTGCCAGCAGCTTAGGGGGGCTCTCCTACGAGCAGTACTTC

clone size: NA
CDR3 length: 14
J gene: TRBJ2-1
D gene: NA
V gene: TRBV9
CDR3 protein: CASSVDVGGREQFF
CDR3 DNA: TGTGCCAGCAGCGTAGACGTGGGGGGGCGTGAGCAGTTCTTC

clone size: NA
CDR3 length: 17
J gene: TRBJ1-1
D gene: NA
V gene: TRBV21-1
CDR3 protein: CASRRALGYTIRTEAFF
CDR3 DNA: TGTGCCAGCAGGAGAGCGTTAGGCTACACAATTCGCACTGAAGCTTTCTTT

clone size: NA
CDR3 length: 13
J gene: TRBJ1-1
D gene: TRBD1
V gene: TRBV28
CDR3 protein: CASSFGTADEAFF
CDR3 DNA: TGTGCCAGCAGTTTCGGGACAGCGGATGAAGCTTTCTTT

clone size: medium-sized
CDR3 length: 15
J gene: TRBJ2-7
D gene: NA
V gene: TRBV28
CDR3 protein: CASTPLQGTFYEQYF
CDR3 DNA: TGTGCCAGCACCCCCCTACAGGGAACCTTTTACGAGCAGTACTTC

clone size: few
CDR3 length: 12
J gene: TRBJ2-2
D gene: NA
V gene: TRBV10-1
CDR3 protein: CASTPVRGELFF
CDR3 DNA: TGCGCCAGCACTCCTGTCCGCGGGGAGCTGTTTTTT

clone size: once
CDR3 length: 17
J gene: TRBJ2-1
D gene: NA
V gene: TRBV14
CDR3 protein: CASSQLSGGSSYNEQFF
CDR3 DNA: TGTGCCAGCAGCCAATTATCAGGGGGGAGCTCCTACAATGAGCAGTTCTTC

clone size: NA
CDR3 length: 11
J gene: TRBJ2-1
D gene: NA
V gene: TRBV20-1
CDR3 protein: CSARNGGEQFF
CDR3 DNA: TGCAGTGCTAGGAATGGCGGGGAGCAGTTCTTC

clone size: NA
CDR3 length: 13
J gene: TRBJ2-7
D gene: NA
V gene: TRBV7-8
CDR3 protein: CASSPLEPWEQYF
CDR3 DNA: TGTGCCAGCAGCCCACTAGAACCTTGGGAGCAGTACTTC

clone size: NA
CDR3 length: 13
J gene: TRBJ2-2
D gene: NA
V gene: TRBV27
CDR3 protein: CASSLRGGRELFF
CDR3 DNA: TGTGCCAGCAGTTTAAGGGGGGGCCGGGAGCTGTTTTTT

clone size: NA
CDR3 length: 14
J gene: TRBJ1-3
D gene: TRBD1
V gene: TRBV2
CDR3 protein: CASLDRDRGNTIYF
CDR3 DNA: TGTGCCAGCCTAGACCGGGACAGGGGAAACACCATATATTTT

clone size: NA
CDR3 length: 17
J gene: TRBJ2-3
D gene: NA
V gene: TRBV27
CDR3 protein: CASSPPWWRGGTDTQYF
CDR3 DNA: TGTGCCAGCAGTCCCCCTTGGTGGCGGGGTGGCACAGATACGCAGTATTTT

clone size: NA
CDR3 length: 18
J gene: TRBJ2-3
D gene: TRBD2
V gene: TRBV4-1
CDR3 protein: CASSQELAGGFSTDTQYF
CDR3 DNA: TGCGCCAGCAGCCAAGAACTAGCGGGGGGGTTTAGCACAGATACGCAGTATTTT

clone size: NA
CDR3 length: 14
J gene: TRBJ2-1
D gene: TRBD1
V gene: TRBV2
CDR3 protein: CASSEDRGIFEQFF
CDR3 DNA: TGTGCCAGTAGTGAAGACAGGGGAATTTTTGAGCAGTTCTTC

clone size: few
CDR3 length: 14
J gene: TRBJ1-1
D gene: NA
V gene: TRBV27
CDR3 protein: CASSLRWGGVEAFF
CDR3 DNA: TGTGCCAGCAGTTTACGCTGGGGGGGAGTTGAAGCTTTCTTT

clone size: NA
CDR3 length: 12
J gene: TRBJ1-2
D gene: NA
V gene: TRBV10-3
CDR3 protein: CAISEDSYGYTF
CDR3 DNA: TGTGCCATCAGTGAGGACAGCTATGGCTACACCTTC

clone size: NA
CDR3 length: 15
J gene: TRBJ1-4
D gene: NA
V gene: TRBV7-8
CDR3 protein: CASSPLGRFNEKLFF
CDR3 DNA: TGTGCCAGCAGCCCCCTGGGGAGATTTAATGAAAAACTGTTTTTT

clone size: NA
CDR3 length: 14
J gene: TRBJ1-1
D gene: NA
V gene: TRBV5-4
CDR3 protein: CASSHWTDNTEAFF
CDR3 DNA: TGTGCCAGCAGTCATTGGACAGACAACACTGAAGCTTTCTTT

clone size: NA
CDR3 length: 12
J gene: TRBJ2-7
D gene: NA
V gene: TRBV19
CDR3 protein: CASSPRGYEQYF
CDR3 DNA: TGTGCCAGTAGTCCCAGGGGTTACGAGCAGTACTTC

clone size: NA
CDR3 length: 11
J gene: TRBJ1-1
D gene: TRBD1
V gene: TRBV2
CDR3 protein: CARQGMTEAFF
CDR3 DNA: TGTGCCAGACAGGGGATGACTGAAGCTTTCTTT

clone size: NA
CDR3 length: 13
J gene: TRBJ1-2
D gene: NA
V gene: TRBV7-9
CDR3 protein: CASSFGTNYGYTF
CDR3 DNA: TGTGCCAGCAGCTTCGGGACTAACTATGGCTACACCTTC

clone size: NA
CDR3 length: 13
J gene: TRBJ2-7
D gene: NA
V gene: TRBV11-2
CDR3 protein: CASSLGGPSEQYF
CDR3 DNA: TGTGCCAGCAGCTTAGGGGGGCCGTCCGAGCAGTACTTC